Listed below are T cell receptor beta chains from one sample, sequenced in a study of blood T cell repertoires in COVID-19. This table comes from immunoSEQ multiplex PCR, and its TCRdb copy is limited to in-frame clones, with some not included. The data hold some 150,000 clones, with 80% to 85% observed a single time. Sequencing was done on a sample of peripheral blood. These receptors originate from a woman of 80 years or more with acute or convalescent COVID-19. The CDR3 runs from the conserved cysteine through the conserved F or W. A D gene is named only where the DNA matches it firmly. Clone size is given for some rows only: seen once, a few or many times, or a class if the clone is expanded.

.	TRBV5-1	TRBJ2-3	.	TGCGCCAGCAGAGTTGCGTTCCTAACAGATACGCAGTATTTT	CASRVAFLTDTQYF
.	TRBV2	TRBJ1-5	.	TGTGCCAGCAGTGAAAGGTCAGGGTTTAGCAATCAGCCCCAGCATTTT	CASSERSGFSNQPQHF
.	TRBV11-2	TRBJ1-3	.	TGTGCCAGCAGCTTATCCCCAGGGGCTGGAAACACCATATATTTT	CASSLSPGAGNTIYF
.	TRBV3-1/TRBV3-2	TRBJ1-6	.	TGTGCCAGCAGCCAGGGCTGGCGGGATTCACCCCTCCACTTT	CASSQGWRDSPLHF
few	TRBV18	TRBJ2-1	TRBD2	TGTGCCAGCTCACCATATCTAGCGGGAGTTTTGAATGAGCAGTTCTTC	CASSPYLAGVLNEQFF
.	TRBV18	TRBJ1-4	.	TGTGCCAGCTCAGCGGGACTCCTCGAGGGTAATGAAAAACTGTTTTTT	CASSAGLLEGNEKLFF
.	TRBV5-3	TRBJ2-7	.	TGTGCCAGAATCTTAAGGGGCGGACCCTCCTACGAGCAGTACTTC	CARILRGGPSYEQYF
.	TRBV7-2	TRBJ2-1	TRBD2	TGTGCCAGCAGCTTATTCGCGCGGGGGGCCTCGAGCGAGCAGTTCTTC	CASSLFARGASSEQFF
.	TRBV30	TRBJ1-2	.	TGTGCCTGGAGTGTACGAACAGGGCACGGCTACACCTTC	CAWSVRTGHGYTF
.	TRBV5-1	TRBJ2-1	.	TGCGCCAGCAGCTTGTGGCAGGGGTACAACAATGAGCAGTTCTTC	CASSLWQGYNNEQFF
.	TRBV19	TRBJ1-1	.	TGTGCCAGTACCGAACACGGGAAGAACACTGAAGCTTTCTTT	CASTEHGKNTEAFF
.	TRBV29-1	TRBJ2-7	.	TGCAGCGTTATCCTCTCCCTCGGCGAGCAGTACTTC	CSVILSLGEQYF
.	TRBV6-5	TRBJ2-1	TRBD1	TGTGCCAGCAGTTACTTCTGGGACAGGGAAAACAATGAGCAGTTCTTC	CASSYFWDRENNEQFF
.	TRBV6-2/TRBV6-3	TRBJ2-5	TRBD2	TGTGCCAGCAGTACCCCCTTCCGATCTAGCGGGGGGGCATCAGAGACCCAGTACTTC	CASSTPFRSSGGASETQYF
.	TRBV19	TRBJ1-2	.	TGTGCCAGTAACCCAACAGCGGATAACTATGGCTACACCTTC	CASNPTADNYGYTF
.	TRBV2	TRBJ2-7	.	TGTGCCAGCAGAGGTGACACAACCTACGAGCAGTACTTC	CASRGDTTYEQYF
.	TRBV15	TRBJ2-1	.	TGTGCCACCAGCAGAGTCTGGAGCTCCTACAATGAGCAGTTCTTC	CATSRVWSSYNEQFF
.	TRBV19	TRBJ1-5	TRBD1	TGTGCCAGTAGTGCCCGGGACAGGGTTGGTCAGCCCCAGCATTTT	CASSARDRVGQPQHF
once	TRBV12-1	TRBJ1-2	.	TGTGCCAGCAGCTTGGACAGGGGGCGAGGTGGCTACACCTTC	CASSLDRGRGGYTF
.	TRBV9	TRBJ2-2	.	TGTGCCAGCAGGGACATCACCGGGGAGCTGTTTTTT	CASRDITGELFF
once	TRBV3-1/TRBV3-2	TRBJ1-1	.	TGTGCCAGCAGCCAAGTATACACTGAAGCTTTCTTT	CASSQVYTEAFF
.	TRBV30	TRBJ2-2	TRBD1	TGTGCCTGGGAAACAGGGGCCGGGGAGCTGTTTTTT	CAWETGAGELFF
.	TRBV5-6	TRBJ2-7	.	TGTGCCAGCAGCTTGCGGCAGGGATCGCTCGAGCAGTACTTC	CASSLRQGSLEQYF
.	TRBV7-8	TRBJ2-5	.	TGTGCCAGCAGCTTAAGGGGACTTCTCCAAGAGACCCAGTACTTC	CASSLRGLLQETQYF
.	TRBV7-6	TRBJ2-3	TRBD2	TGTGCCAGCAGCTTAGCGCGTAGCGGGGGGAGCACAGATACGCAGTATTTT	CASSLARSGGSTDTQYF
.	TRBV5-1	TRBJ2-7	.	TGCGCCAGCAGCTTGGCCCAGGGTCTCGAGCAGTACTTC	CASSLAQGLEQYF
.	TRBV28	TRBJ2-7	TRBD1	TGTGCCAGCAGTCCTCGGGACAGGGGCTGGTCATTATCGTATGTCGAGCAGTACTTC	CASSPRDRGWSLSYVEQYF
once	TRBV4-2	TRBJ2-1	.	.	CASSQDFGLGAMFF
.	TRBV4-2	TRBJ2-7	TRBD2	TGTGCCAGCAGCCAAATAGCGGGAGTACTCTACGAGCAGTACTTC	CASSQIAGVLYEQYF
.	TRBV28	TRBJ2-6	TRBD1	TGTGCCAGCAGTTTTATCGGTGGACAGGGGGCTATTGGGGCCAACGTCCTGACTTTC	CASSFIGGQGAIGANVLTF
.	TRBV9	TRBJ2-1	TRBD2	TGTGCCAGCAGCGCTCACGGACTAGCGGGGGGCTTTGAGCAGTTCTTC	CASSAHGLAGGFEQFF
.	TRBV5-1	TRBJ1-3	.	TGCGCCAGCAGCCGTACGCCGGGACATGAGGGAAACACCATATATTTT	CASSRTPGHEGNTIYF
.	TRBV12-3/TRBV12-4	TRBJ1-4	.	TGTGCCAGCAGTTTAATGGAGGAAAAACTGTTTTTT	CASSLMEEKLFF
.	TRBV7-9	TRBJ2-2	.	TGTGCCAGCAGCTCACCACTGACCGCGGACACCGGGGAGCTGTTTTTT	CASSSPLTADTGELFF
.	TRBV18	TRBJ1-2	TRBD1	TGTGCCAGCTCACCAATGGCAGGGGGCGCAATTCTGGATGGCTACACCTTC	CASSPMAGGAILDGYTF
.	TRBV3-1/TRBV3-2	TRBJ2-1	.	TGTGCCAGCAGCTCCCGGGTTGAGCAGTTCTTC	CASSSRVEQFF
.	TRBV18	TRBJ2-7	.	TGTGCCAGCTCACCACTGGCCCCAATTGCCTACGAGCAGTACTTC	CASSPLAPIAYEQYF
.	TRBV21-1	TRBJ2-5	.	TGTGCCAGCACCCCCCTAGCGGGAGAGCTAGAGACCCAGTACTTC	CASTPLAGELETQYF
.	TRBV11-3	TRBJ1-1	.	TGTGCCAGCAGCCGGCAGGAACACACTGAAGCTTTCTTT	CASSRQEHTEAFF
once	TRBV3-1/TRBV3-2	TRBJ2-5	.	TGTGCCAGCAGCCAAGATGTCACGACAGGCGTCCTGGAGACCCAGTACTTC	CASSQDVTTGVLETQYF
few	TRBV11-2	TRBJ2-5	TRBD2	TGTGCCAGCAGCTTAGGGGCTATCGGGGGGGAGACCCAGTACTTC	CASSLGAIGGETQYF
.	TRBV11-1	TRBJ2-5	TRBD2	TGTGCCAGCAGCTTAGCTTCTCCGTGGGAGGGGACCCAGTACTTC	CASSLASPWEGTQYF
.	TRBV10-3	TRBJ2-2	TRBD1	TGTGCCAGCAAATGGACAGGGCGCACCGGGGAGCTGTTTTTT	CASKWTGRTGELFF
.	TRBV27	TRBJ2-5	.	TGTGCCAGCAGTTTACAGGGGGGAGGAGAGACCCAGTACTTC	CASSLQGGGETQYF
.	TRBV3-1/TRBV3-2	TRBJ2-1	TRBD1	TGTGCCAGCAGCCATTTCTGGGACAGGGCAAGAAATGAGCAGTTCTTC	CASSHFWDRARNEQFF
.	TRBV29-1	TRBJ2-3	TRBD1	TGCAGCGTTGATGTAGGGGACAGGCAGTATTTT	CSVDVGDRQYF
.	TRBV27	TRBJ1-2	.	TGTGCCAGCGGAATCGGGGGTCCCCCCTATGGCTACACCTTC	CASGIGGPPYGYTF
.	TRBV13	TRBJ2-7	TRBD1	TGTGCCAGCAGCCTACCGGGACAGGGGGCTCCCGAGCAGTACTTC	CASSLPGQGAPEQYF
few	TRBV9	TRBJ2-1	TRBD2	TGTGCCAGCTCCCCTGGCGGGAGGGTGACCAATGAGCAGTTCTTC	CASSPGGRVTNEQFF
.	TRBV19	TRBJ1-1	.	TGTGCCAGTAGCGACAGGCCCAACACTGAAGCTTTCTTT	CASSDRPNTEAFF
.	TRBV27	TRBJ2-1	.	TGTGCCAGCAGTTTAAACCCCGGGAACTCCTACAATGAGCAGTTCTTC	CASSLNPGNSYNEQFF
.	TRBV7-8	TRBJ2-7	.	TGTGCCAGCAGCTTTGGTCCAGGGTTCTACGAGCAGTACTTC	CASSFGPGFYEQYF
.	TRBV3-1/TRBV3-2	TRBJ2-3	TRBD2	TGTGCCAGCAGCCAAGATCGGGGGGGCCGGTTAAATACGCAGTATTTT	CASSQDRGGRLNTQYF
.	TRBV5-1	TRBJ2-3	TRBD2	TGCGCCAGCAGCTTGGGGACTAGCGGGACAGATACGCAGTATTTT	CASSLGTSGTDTQYF